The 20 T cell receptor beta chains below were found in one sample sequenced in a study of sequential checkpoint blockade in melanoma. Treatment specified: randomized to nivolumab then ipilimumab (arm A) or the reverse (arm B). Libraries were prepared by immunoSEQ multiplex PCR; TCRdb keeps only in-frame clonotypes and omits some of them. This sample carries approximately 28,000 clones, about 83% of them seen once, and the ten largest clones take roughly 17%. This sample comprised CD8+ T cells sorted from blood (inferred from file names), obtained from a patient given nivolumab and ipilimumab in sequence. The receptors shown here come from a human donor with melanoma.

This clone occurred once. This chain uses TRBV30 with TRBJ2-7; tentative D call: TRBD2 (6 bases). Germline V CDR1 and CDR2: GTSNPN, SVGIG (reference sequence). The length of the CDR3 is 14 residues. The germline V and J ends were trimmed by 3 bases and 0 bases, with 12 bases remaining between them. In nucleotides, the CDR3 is TGTGCCTGGAGAAGGGACTCTTACTCCTACGAGCAGTACTTC. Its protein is CAWRRDSYSYEQYF.

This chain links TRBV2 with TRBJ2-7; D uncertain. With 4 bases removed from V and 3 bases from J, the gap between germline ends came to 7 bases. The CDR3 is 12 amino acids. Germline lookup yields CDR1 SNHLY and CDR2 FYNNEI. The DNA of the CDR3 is TGTGCCAGCAGTGCCGGAGACTACGAGCAGTACTTC. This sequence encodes CASSAGDYEQYF.

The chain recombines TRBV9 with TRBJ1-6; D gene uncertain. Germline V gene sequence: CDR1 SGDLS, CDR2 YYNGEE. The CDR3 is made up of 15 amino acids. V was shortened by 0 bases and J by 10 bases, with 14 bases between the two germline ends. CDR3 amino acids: CASSVDEGGRSPLHF. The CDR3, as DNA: TGTGCCAGCAGCGTAGATGAGGGCGGTAGATCACCCCTCCACTTT. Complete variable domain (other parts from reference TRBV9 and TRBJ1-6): DSGVTQTPKHLITATGQRVTLRCSPRSGDLSVYWYQQSLDQGLQFLIQYYNGEERAKGNILERFSAQQFPDLHSELNLSSLELGDSALYFCASSVDEGGRSPLHFGNGTRLTVT.

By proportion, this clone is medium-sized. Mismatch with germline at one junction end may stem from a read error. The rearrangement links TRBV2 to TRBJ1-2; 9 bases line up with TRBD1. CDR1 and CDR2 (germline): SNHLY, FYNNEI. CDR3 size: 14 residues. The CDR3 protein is CASSGTGAQLSPPF. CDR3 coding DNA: TGTGCCAGCAGTGGGACAGGGGCTCAGCTTTCCCCCCCTTTC.

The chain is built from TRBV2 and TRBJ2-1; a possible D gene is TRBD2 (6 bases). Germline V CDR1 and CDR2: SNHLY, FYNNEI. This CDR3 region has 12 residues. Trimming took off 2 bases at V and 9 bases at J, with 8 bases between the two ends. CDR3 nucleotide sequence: TGTGCCAGCAGTGAACTAGCGAGTGAGCAGTTCTTC. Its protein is CASSELASEQFF.

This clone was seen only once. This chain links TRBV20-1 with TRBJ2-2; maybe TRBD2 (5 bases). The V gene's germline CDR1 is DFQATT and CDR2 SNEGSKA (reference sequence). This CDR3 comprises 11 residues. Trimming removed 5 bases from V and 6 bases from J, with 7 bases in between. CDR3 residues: CSAWTAGELFF. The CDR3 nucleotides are TGCAGTGCTTGGACTGCCGGGGAGCTGTTTTTT.

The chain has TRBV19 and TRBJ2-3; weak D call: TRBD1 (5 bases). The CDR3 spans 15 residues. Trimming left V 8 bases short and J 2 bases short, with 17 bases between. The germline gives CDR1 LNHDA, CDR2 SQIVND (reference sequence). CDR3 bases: TGTGCCAGTTCCCTAATAGGGGTAAACACAGATACGCAGTATTTT. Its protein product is CASSLIGVNTDTQYF.

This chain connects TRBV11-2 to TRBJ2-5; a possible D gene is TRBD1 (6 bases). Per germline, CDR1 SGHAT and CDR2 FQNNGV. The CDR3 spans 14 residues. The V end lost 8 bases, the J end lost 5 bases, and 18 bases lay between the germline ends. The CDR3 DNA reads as TGTGCCAGCCGCAGGACAGTGTTGGAGGAGACCCAGTACTTC. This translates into CASRRTVLEETQYF.

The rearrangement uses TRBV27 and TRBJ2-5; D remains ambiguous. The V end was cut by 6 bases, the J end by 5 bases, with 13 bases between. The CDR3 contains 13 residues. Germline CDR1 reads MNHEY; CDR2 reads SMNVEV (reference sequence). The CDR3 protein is CASRSGNLETQYF. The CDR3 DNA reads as TGTGCCAGCAGGTCAGGAAATCTCGAGACCCAGTACTTC.

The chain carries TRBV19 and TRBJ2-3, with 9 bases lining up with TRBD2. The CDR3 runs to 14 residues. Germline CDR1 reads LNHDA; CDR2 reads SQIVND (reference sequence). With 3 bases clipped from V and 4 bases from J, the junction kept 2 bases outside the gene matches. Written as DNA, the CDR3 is TGTGCCAGTAGTATGGGACTAGCCTCAGATACGCAGTATTTT. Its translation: CASSMGLASDTQYF. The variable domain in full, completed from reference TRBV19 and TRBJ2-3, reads DGGITQSPKYLFRKEGQNVTLSCEQNLNHDAMYWYRQDPGQGLRLIYYSQIVNDFQKGDIAEGYSVSREKKESFPLTVTSAQKNPTAFYLCASSMGLASDTQYFGPGTRLTVL.

In nucleotides, the CDR3 is TGTGCCAGCAGCTTAGGGGAGCGGGGTGGAGAGACCCAGTACTTC. Translating it yields CASSLGERGGETQYF. The chain couples TRBV11-2 to TRBJ2-5, with 7 bases fitting TRBD2. Germline V gene data show CDR1 as SGHAT and CDR2 as FQNNGV. This CDR3 has 15 amino acids. V lost 1 base, J lost 4 bases, and 6 bases stayed unmatched. Looking up the rest from reference TRBV11-2 and TRBJ2-5 gives the full variable domain: EAGVAQSPRYKIIEKRQSVAFWCNPISGHATLYWYQQILGQGPKLLIQFQNNGVVDDSQLPKDRFSAERLKGVDSTLKIQPAKLEDSAVYLCASSLGERGGETQYFGPGTRLLVL.

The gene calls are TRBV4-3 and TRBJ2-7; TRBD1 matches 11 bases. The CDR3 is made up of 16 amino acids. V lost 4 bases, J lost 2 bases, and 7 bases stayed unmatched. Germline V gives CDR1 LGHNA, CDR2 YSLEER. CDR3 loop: CASSPEDRGLPYEQYF. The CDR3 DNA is TGCGCCAGCAGCCCAGAGGACAGGGGGCTACCCTACGAGCAGTACTTC.

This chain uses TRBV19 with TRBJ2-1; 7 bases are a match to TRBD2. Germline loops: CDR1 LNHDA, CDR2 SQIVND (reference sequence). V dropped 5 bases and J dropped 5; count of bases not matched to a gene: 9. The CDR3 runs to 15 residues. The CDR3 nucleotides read TGTGCCAGTAGTTATCGGGACTACCCTAACAATGAGCAGTTCTTC. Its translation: CASSYRDYPNNEQFF. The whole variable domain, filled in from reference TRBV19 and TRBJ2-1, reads DGGITQSPKYLFRKEGQNVTLSCEQNLNHDAMYWYRQDPGQGLRLIYYSQIVNDFQKGDIAEGYSVSREKKESFPLTVTSAQKNPTAFYLCASSYRDYPNNEQFFGPGTRLTVL.

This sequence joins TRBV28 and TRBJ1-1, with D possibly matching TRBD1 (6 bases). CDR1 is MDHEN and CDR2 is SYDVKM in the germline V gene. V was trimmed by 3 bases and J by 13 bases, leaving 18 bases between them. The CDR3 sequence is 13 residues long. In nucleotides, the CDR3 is TGTGCCAGCAGTTTTGGGGTGGCAGGGGAGGGTTTCTTT. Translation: CASSFGVAGEGFF. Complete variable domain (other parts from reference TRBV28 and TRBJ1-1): DVKVTQSSRYLVKRTGEKVFLECVQDMDHENMFWYRQDPGLGLRLIYFSYDVKMKEKGDIPEGYSVSREKKERFSLILESASTNQTSMYLCASSFGVAGEGFFGQGTRLTVV.

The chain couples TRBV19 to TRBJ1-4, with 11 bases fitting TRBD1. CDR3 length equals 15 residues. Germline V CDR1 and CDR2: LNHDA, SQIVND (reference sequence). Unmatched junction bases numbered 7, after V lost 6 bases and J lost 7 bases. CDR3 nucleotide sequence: TGTGCCAGTAGACGCAAGGACAGGGGGCCTGAAAAACTGTTTTTT. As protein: CASRRKDRGPEKLFF.

CDR3 nucleotides: TGTGCCAGCAGCCCATTGATGACAGCGGGAGACATTCAGTACTTC. It specifies CASSPLMTAGDIQYF. The V call is TRBV7-9, the J call TRBJ2-4; 8 bases are a match to TRBD2. This CDR3 is 15 amino acids long. V was pared by 5 bases and J by 8 bases, with 11 bases of the junction left unmatched. The germline gives CDR1 SEHNR, CDR2 FQNEAQ (reference sequence).

CDR3 sequence: CASSAGSGYTF. The CDR3 DNA reads as TGTGCCAGCAGCGCAGGGTCTGGCTACACCTTC. The chain recombines TRBV7-6 with TRBJ1-2, with a weak D call TRBD1 (5 bases). In germline, CDR1 is SGHVS, CDR2 FNYEAQ. CDR3 size: 11 residues. V lost 5 bases and J 7 bases, leaving 8 bases between the germline ends. Full variable domain (outside the CDR3, taken from reference TRBV7-6 and TRBJ1-2): GAGVSQSPRYKVTKRGQDVALRCDPISGHVSLYWYRQALGQGPEFLTYFNYEAQQDKSGLPNDRFSAERPEGSISTLTIQRTEQRDSAMYRCASSAGSGYTFGSGTRLTVV.

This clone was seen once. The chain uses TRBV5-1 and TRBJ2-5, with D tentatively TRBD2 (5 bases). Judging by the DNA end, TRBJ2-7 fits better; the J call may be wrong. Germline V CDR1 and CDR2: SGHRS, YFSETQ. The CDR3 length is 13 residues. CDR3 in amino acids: CASSFAGGYEQYF. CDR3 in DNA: TGCGCCAGCAGCTTTGCAGGAGGATACGAGCAGTACTTC.

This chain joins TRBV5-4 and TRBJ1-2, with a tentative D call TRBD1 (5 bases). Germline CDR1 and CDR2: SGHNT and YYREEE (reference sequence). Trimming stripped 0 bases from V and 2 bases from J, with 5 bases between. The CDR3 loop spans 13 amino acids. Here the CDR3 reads CASSLDRNYGYTF. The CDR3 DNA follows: TGTGCCAGCAGCTTGGACAGGAACTATGGCTACACCTTC.

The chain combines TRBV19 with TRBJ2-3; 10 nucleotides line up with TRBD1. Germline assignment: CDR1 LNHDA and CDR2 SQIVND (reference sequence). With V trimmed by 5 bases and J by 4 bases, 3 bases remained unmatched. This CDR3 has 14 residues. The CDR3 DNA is TGTGCCAGTAGTTGGGGACAGGGGCCAGATACGCAGTATTTT. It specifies CASSWGQGPDTQYF.